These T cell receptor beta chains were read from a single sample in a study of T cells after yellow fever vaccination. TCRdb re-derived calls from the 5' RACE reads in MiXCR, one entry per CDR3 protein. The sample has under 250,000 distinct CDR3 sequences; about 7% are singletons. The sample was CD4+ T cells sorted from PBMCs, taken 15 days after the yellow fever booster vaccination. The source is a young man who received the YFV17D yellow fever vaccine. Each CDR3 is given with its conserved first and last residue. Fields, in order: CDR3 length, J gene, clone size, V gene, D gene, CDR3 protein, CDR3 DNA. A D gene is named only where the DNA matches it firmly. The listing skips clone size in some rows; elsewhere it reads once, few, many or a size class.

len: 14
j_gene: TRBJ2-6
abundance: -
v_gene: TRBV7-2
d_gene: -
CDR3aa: CASSLTGGANVLTF
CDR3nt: TGTGCCAGCAGCCTGACGGGTGGGGCCAACGTCCTGACTTTC

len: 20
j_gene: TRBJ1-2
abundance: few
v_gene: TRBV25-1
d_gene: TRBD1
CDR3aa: CASSDSCYWTGRNLSGGYTF
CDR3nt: TGTGCCAGCAGTGATAGCTGTTATTGGACAGGGCGAAACTTGTCGGGGGGCTACACCTTC

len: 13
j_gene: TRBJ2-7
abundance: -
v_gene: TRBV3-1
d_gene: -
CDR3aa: CASNRVGGSEQYF
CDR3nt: TGTGCCAGCAACAGGGTGGGCGGGAGCGAGCAGTACTTC

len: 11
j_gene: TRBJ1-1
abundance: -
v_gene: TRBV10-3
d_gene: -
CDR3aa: CAIKLNTEAFF
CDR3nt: TGTGCCATCAAACTGAACACTGAAGCTTTCTTT

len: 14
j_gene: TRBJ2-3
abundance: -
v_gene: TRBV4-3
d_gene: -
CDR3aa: CASSQESRDGVKYF
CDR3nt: TGCGCCAGCAGCCAAGAGTCGCGGGATGGAGTCAAGTATTTT

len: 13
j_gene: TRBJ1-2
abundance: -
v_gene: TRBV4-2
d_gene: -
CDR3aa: CASSQNWQYGYTF
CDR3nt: TGTGCCAGCAGCCAAAATTGGCAGTATGGCTACACCTTC

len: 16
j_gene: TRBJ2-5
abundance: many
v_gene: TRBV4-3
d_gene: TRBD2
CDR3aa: CASSQDWLAGEETQYF
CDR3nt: TGCGCCAGCAGCCAAGATTGGCTAGCGGGAGAGGAGACCCAGTACTTC

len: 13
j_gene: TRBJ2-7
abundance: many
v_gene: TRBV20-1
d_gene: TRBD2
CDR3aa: CSARKGGSHEQYF
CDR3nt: TGCAGTGCCCGAAAGGGAGGGTCCCACGAGCAGTACTTC

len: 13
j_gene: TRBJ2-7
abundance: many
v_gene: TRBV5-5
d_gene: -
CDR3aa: CASSFGGPYEQYF
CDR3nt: TGTGCCAGCAGCTTCGGGGGTCCCTACGAGCAGTACTTC

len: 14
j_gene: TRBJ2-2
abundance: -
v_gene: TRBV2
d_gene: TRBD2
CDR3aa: CASLGGAGPGELFF
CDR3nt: TGTGCCAGCCTGGGAGGGGCTGGACCCGGGGAGCTGTTTTTT

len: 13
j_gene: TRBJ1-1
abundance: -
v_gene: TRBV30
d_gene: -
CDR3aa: CAWSNTRATEAFF
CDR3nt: TGTGCCTGGAGTAACACCAGGGCCACTGAAGCTTTCTTT

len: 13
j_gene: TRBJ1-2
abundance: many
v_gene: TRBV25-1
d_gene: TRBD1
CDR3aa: CASSEAGQRIYTF
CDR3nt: TGTGCCAGCAGTGAAGCGGGACAGCGAATCTACACCTTC

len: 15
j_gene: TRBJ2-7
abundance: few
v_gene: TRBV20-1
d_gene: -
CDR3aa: CSARVALDGTYEQYF
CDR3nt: TGCAGTGCTAGAGTGGCCCTGGACGGAACCTACGAGCAGTACTTC

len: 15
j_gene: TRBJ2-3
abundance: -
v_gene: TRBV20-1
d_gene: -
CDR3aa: CSALSRAFGTDTQYF
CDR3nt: TGCAGTGCTCTATCTAGGGCCTTCGGCACAGATACGCAGTATTTT

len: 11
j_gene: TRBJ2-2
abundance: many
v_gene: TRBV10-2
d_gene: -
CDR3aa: CASSAPGELFF
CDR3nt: TGCGCCAGCAGTGCCCCCGGGGAGCTGTTTTTT

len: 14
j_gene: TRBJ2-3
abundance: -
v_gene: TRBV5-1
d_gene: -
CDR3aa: CASSLGDPQDTQYF
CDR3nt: TGCGCCAGCAGCTTGGGGGACCCCCAGGATACGCAGTATTTT

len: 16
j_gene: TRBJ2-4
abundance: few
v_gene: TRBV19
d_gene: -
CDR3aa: CASSTISSGAKNIQYF
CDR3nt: TGTGCCAGTAGTACCATCTCCAGCGGAGCCAAAAACATTCAGTACTTC

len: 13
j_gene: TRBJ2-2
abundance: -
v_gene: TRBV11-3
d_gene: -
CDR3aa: CASSPGDTGELFF
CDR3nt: TGTGCCAGCAGCCCAGGGGACACCGGGGAGCTGTTTTTT

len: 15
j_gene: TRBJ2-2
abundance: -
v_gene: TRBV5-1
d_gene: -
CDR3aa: CASSLGLGYTGELFF
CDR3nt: TGCGCCAGCAGCCTTGGTCTCGGCTACACCGGGGAGCTGTTTTTT

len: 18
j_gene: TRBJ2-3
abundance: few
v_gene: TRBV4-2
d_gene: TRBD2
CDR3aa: CASSQVLAGGRSTDTQYF
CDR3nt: TGTGCCAGCAGCCAAGTCCTAGCGGGAGGGCGCAGCACAGATACGCAGTATTTT

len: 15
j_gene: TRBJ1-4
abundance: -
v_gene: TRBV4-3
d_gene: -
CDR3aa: CASSQDVGGNEKLFF
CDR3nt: TGCGCCAGCAGCCAAGATGTAGGGGGAAATGAAAAACTGTTTTTT

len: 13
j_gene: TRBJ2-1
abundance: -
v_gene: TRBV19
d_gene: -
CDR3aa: CASRVDVDNEQFF
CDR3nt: TGTGCCAGTAGGGTTGATGTGGACAATGAGCAGTTCTTC

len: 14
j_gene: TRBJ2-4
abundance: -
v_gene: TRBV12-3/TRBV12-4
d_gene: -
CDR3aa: CASRSGVNKNIQYF
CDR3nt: TGTGCCAGCAGGTCCGGGGTGAACAAAAACATTCAGTACTTC

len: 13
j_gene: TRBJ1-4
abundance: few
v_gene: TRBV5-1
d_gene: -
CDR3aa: CATSTKAGEKLFF
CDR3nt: TGCGCCACCTCGACTAAGGCAGGTGAAAAACTGTTTTTT

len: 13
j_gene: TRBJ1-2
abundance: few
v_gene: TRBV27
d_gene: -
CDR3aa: CASRSGKLLGYTF
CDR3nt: TGTGCCAGCAGATCAGGGAAGCTACTTGGCTACACCTTC

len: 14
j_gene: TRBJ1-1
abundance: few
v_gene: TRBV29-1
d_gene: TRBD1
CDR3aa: CSVENRGLVTEAFF
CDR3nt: TGCAGCGTGGAAAACAGGGGATTGGTCACTGAAGCTTTCTTT

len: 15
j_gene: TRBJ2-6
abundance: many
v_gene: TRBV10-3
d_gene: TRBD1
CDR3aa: CAINQGATGANVLTF
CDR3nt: TGTGCCATTAATCAGGGGGCTACTGGGGCCAACGTCCTGACTTTC

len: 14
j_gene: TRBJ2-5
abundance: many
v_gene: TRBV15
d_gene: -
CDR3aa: CATSRGTAKETQYF
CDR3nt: TGTGCCACCAGCAGAGGCACGGCCAAAGAGACCCAGTACTTC

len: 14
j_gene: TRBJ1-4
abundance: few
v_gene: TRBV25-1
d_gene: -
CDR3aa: CASSEFRMTEKLFF
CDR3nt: TGTGCCAGCAGTGAATTTCGGATGACCGAAAAACTGTTTTTT

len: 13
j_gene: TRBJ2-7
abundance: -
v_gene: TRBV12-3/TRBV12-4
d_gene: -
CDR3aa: CASRRERGYDQYF
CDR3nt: TGTGCCAGCCGCCGAGAACGGGGCTACGACCAGTACTTC

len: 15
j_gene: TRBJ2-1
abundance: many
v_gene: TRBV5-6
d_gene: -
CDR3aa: CASSPPGAQGNEQFF
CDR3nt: TGTGCCAGCAGCCCCCCCGGGGCTCAGGGGAATGAGCAGTTCTTC

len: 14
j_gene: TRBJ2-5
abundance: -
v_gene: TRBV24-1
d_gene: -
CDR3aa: CATSPGFETETQYF
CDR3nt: TGTGCCACCTCACCGGGGTTCGAGACGGAGACCCAGTACTTC

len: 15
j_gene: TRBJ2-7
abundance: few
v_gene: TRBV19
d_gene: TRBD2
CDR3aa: CASSMGGVGSYEQYF
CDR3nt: TGTGCCAGTAGTATGGGGGGGGTAGGGTCCTACGAGCAGTACTTC

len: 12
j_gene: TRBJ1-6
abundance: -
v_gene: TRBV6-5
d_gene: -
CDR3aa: CASGATRGSLHF
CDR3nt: TGTGCCAGCGGGGCCACAAGGGGATCCCTCCACTTT

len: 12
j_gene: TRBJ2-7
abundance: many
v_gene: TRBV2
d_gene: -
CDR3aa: CASSGGPYEQYF
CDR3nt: TGTGCCAGCAGTGGGGGGCCCTACGAGCAGTACTTC

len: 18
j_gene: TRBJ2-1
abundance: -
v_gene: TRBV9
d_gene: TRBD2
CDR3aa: CASSVAGGRASSYNEQFF
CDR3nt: TGTGCCAGCAGCGTAGCGGGCGGGAGGGCCAGCTCCTACAATGAGCAGTTCTTC

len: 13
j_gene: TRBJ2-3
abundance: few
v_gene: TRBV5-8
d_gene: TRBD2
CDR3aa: CASSPGRGDTQYF
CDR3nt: TGTGCCAGCAGCCCGGGGAGGGGAGATACGCAGTATTTT

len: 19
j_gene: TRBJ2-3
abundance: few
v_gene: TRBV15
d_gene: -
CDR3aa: CATSRVSLDYWGSTDTQYF
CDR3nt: TGTGCCACCAGCAGAGTCTCCCTGGACTACTGGGGGAGCACAGATACGCAGTATTTT

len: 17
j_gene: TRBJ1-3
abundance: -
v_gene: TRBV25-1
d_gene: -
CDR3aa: CASRMEGPHFSGNTIYF
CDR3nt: TGTGCCAGTAGAATGGAGGGTCCCCATTTTTCTGGAAACACCATATATTTT

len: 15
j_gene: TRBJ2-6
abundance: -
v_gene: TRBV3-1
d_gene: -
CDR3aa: CASSLKALGANVLTF
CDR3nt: TGTGCCAGCAGCCTCAAGGCCCTCGGGGCCAACGTCCTGACTTTC

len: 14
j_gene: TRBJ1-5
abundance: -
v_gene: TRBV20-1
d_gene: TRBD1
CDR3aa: CSARVGTANQPQHF
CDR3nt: TGCAGTGCTAGGGTGGGGACAGCAAATCAGCCCCAGCATTTT

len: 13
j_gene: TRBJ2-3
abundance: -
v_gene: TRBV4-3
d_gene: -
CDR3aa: CASSQANGYTQYF
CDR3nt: TGCGCCAGCAGCCAAGCAAATGGGTATACGCAGTATTTT

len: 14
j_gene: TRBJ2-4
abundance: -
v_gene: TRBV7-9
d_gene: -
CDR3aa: CASSLVREGKYQYF
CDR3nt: TGTGCCAGCAGCTTAGTTCGTGAAGGAAAATATCAGTACTTC

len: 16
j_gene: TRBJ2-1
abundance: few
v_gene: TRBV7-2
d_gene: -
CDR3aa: CASSTASGSSYNEQFF
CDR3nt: TGTGCCAGCAGCACCGCCTCGGGGAGCTCCTACAATGAGCAGTTCTTC

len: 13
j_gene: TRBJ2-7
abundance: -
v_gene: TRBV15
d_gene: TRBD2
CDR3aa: CATSRETGGPLYF
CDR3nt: TGTGCCACCAGCAGAGAGACGGGAGGGCCTCTGTACTTC

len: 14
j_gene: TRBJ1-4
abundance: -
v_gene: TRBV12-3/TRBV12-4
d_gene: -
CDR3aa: CASRRGTEKEKLFF
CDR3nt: TGTGCCAGTCGAAGGGGGACCGAGAAAGAAAAACTGTTTTTT